Each of the 25 T cell receptor beta chains below was sequenced from the same sample in a study of shared clonotypes between healthy human individuals. The protocol was immunoSEQ multiplex PCR, while the TCRdb copy is restricted to in-frame clones and leaves out a portion. The sample lists around 500,000 clones, 70% to 85% seen once, with over 9.5% in the top ten. Sequencing was done on a sample of PBMCs. These receptors came from a middle-aged woman in good health. Some clones in this sample may be carry-over from other donors' samples.

V is TRBV2 and J is TRBJ2-3, with TRBD2 matching over 9 bases. The CDR3 totals 15 residues. Trimming cost V 6 bases and J 1 base; bases outside gene matches: 5. Germline V gives CDR1 SNHLY, CDR2 FYNNEI. CDR3 protein: CASRALAGRTDTQYF. As DNA, the CDR3 is TGTGCCAGCAGGGCTCTAGCGGGACGCACAGATACGCAGTATTTT.

V is TRBV6-1 and J is TRBJ1-1, with D perhaps TRBD1 (5 bases). In germline, CDR1 is MNHNS, CDR2 SASEGT. V gave up 7 bases and J gave up 0 bases, with 6 bases separating them. The CDR3 has 12 residues. CDR3 nucleotides: TGTGCCAGCAACAGGATGAACACTGAAGCTTTCTTT. This gives the protein CASNRMNTEAFF.

The chain combines TRBV2 with TRBJ1-5; weak D call: TRBD1 (5 bases). Trimming cost V 8 bases and J 1 base, with 15 bases left between them. Germline V gene sequence: CDR1 SNHLY, CDR2 FYNNEI. The CDR3 runs to 15 residues. The DNA for the CDR3 is TGTGCCAGCGCCTTTGACAGACGGAGCAATCAGCCCCAGCATTTT. Protein sequence: CASAFDRRSNQPQHF.

The rearrangement links TRBV9 to TRBJ2-1; no reliable D call. The CDR3 is made up of 13 amino acids. Trimming stripped 0 bases from V and 7 bases from J, with 8 bases between. CDR1 and CDR2 (germline): SGDLS, YYNGEE. The CDR3, as DNA: TGTGCCAGCAGCGTAGCCCAAACGAATGAGCAGTTCTTC. Translation: CASSVAQTNEQFF.

V gene TRBV9 combines with J gene TRBJ1-1; D is unclear. The CDR3 contains 13 residues. The germline CDR1 and CDR2 sequences are SGDLS and YYNGEE. V shed 0 bases and J shed 6 bases, with 9 bases lying between them. The CDR3 loop reads CASSVAWASEAFF. The DNA of the CDR3 is TGTGCCAGCAGCGTAGCTTGGGCATCTGAAGCTTTCTTT.

J is TRBJ2-7 and V is TRBV4-1; 8 nucleotides align to TRBD2. V shed 0 bases and J 3 bases; nucleotides not matched to a gene: 7. The CDR3 loop spans 16 amino acids. CDR1 and CDR2 from the germline V gene are MGHRA and YSYEKL. The CDR3 DNA reads as TGCGCCAGCAGCCAAGAGACAGCGGGAGACGGCTACGAGCAGTACTTC. This gives the protein CASSQETAGDGYEQYF.

This clone came up a few times. Here the CDR3 DNA reads TGTGCCAGCAGTAACAGGGGGCGGAGAGCTTTCTTT. Encoded protein: CASSNRGRRAFF. The V and J genes are TRBV28 and TRBJ1-1, with 9 bases identical to TRBD1. The germline CDR1 and CDR2 sequences are MDHEN and SYDVKM. CDR3 length equals 12 residues. Trimming took 5 bases from V and 10 from J; bases not matched to a gene: 5.

In this sample, this clone turned up a few times. The chain links TRBV10-3 to TRBJ1-4; tentatively, D is TRBD1 (5 bases). The V end lost 10 bases, the J end lost 8 bases, and 17 bases lay between the germline ends. Germline-derived CDR1 and CDR2 are ENHRY and SYGVKD. CDR3 length equals 13 residues. The CDR3 spells CASRRDPKEKLFF. As DNA, the CDR3 is TGTGCCAGCAGACGGGACCCGAAGGAAAAACTGTTTTTT.

The J gene is TRBJ1-4, the V gene TRBV11-2, with D perhaps matching TRBD1 (6 bases). V lost 1 base and J lost 0, with 6 bases in between. Germline V gene data show CDR1 as SGHAT and CDR2 as FQNNGV. This CDR3 region has 15 residues. The CDR3 bases are TGTGCCAGCAGCTTAGGGACAGCAACTAATGAAAAACTGTTTTTT. Translating it yields CASSLGTATNEKLFF.

The V and J genes are TRBV7-8 and TRBJ2-5, with 16 bases that match TRBD2. This CDR3 is built from 14 residues. Germline V lookup: CDR1 SGHVS, CDR2 FQNEAQ. V shed 5 bases, J shed 9 bases, and the junction held 3 bases outside the gene matches. CDR3 sequence reads: CASSGTSGGGPQYF. For the CDR3, the DNA is TGTGCCAGCAGCGGGACTAGCGGGGGGGGACCCCAGTACTTC.

This chain links TRBV2 with TRBJ2-1, with D tentatively TRBD1 or TRBD2 (5 bases each). V lost 6 bases, J lost 0 bases, and 15 bases lay in between. Germline values: CDR1 SNHLY, CDR2 FYNNEI. The CDR3 spans 16 residues. CDR3 in amino acids: CASRLQGPHSYNEQFF. The CDR3 coding sequence is TGTGCCAGCAGGCTTCAGGGACCTCACTCCTACAATGAGCAGTTCTTC.

This clone was seen a few times. The genes are TRBV7-2 and TRBJ2-3; D remains unclear. Trimming took off 3 bases at V and 4 bases at J, with 8 bases between the two ends. CDR3 length equals 13 residues. Germline V gene data show CDR1 as SGHTA and CDR2 as FQGNSA. This CDR3 reads CASSLTVADTQYF. The CDR3 nucleotides are TGTGCCAGCAGCTTGACCGTGGCAGATACGCAGTATTTT.

The chain has TRBV10-2 and TRBJ1-4, with TRBD1 as a possible D gene (5 bases). Germline values: CDR1 WSHSY, CDR2 SAAADI. The CDR3 totals 13 residues. V shed 6 bases and J shed 4 bases, with 9 bases lying between them. The CDR3 reads CASSRDHNEKLFF. CDR3 nucleotide sequence: TGCGCCAGCAGCCGGGACCATAATGAAAAACTGTTTTTT.

This sequence joins TRBV30 and TRBJ2-7; TRBD1 is a possible D gene (6 bases). CDR3 size: 15 residues. Germline CDR1 and CDR2: GTSNPN and SVGIG (reference sequence). V was shortened by 1 base and J by 1 base, with 14 bases between the two germline ends. The CDR3 DNA reads TGTGCCTGGAGTGGCAGGGGTACTAATTCCTACGAGCAGTACTTC. It is translated as CAWSGRGTNSYEQYF.

Only a few counts were recorded for this clone. CDR3 protein: CASRAYRDTTGEQYF. The DNA of the CDR3 is TGTGCCAGCAGGGCCTACCGGGACACAACGGGGGAGCAGTACTTC. The chain links TRBV6-1 to TRBJ2-7, with D possibly matching TRBD1 (6 bases). Germline lookup yields CDR1 MNHNS and CDR2 SASEGT. This CDR3 comprises 15 residues. Trimming shortened V by 6 bases and J by 7 bases, and 22 bases separated the two germline ends.

The chain combines TRBV6-5 with TRBJ2-7; 10 bases map to TRBD1. The CDR3 contains 14 residues. The germline gives CDR1 MNHEY, CDR2 SVGAGI. With V trimmed by 7 bases and J by 4 bases, 7 bases remained unmatched. DNA of the CDR3: TGTGCCAGCACCCGACAGGGGGCTGGTTACGAGCAGTACTTC. It encodes CASTRQGAGYEQYF.

The chain joins TRBV29-1 to TRBJ2-7; 16 bases fit TRBD2. J lost 1 base, V lost 6 bases, and 3 bases had no gene match. The CDR3 consists of 15 residues. Germline V gives CDR1 SQVTM, CDR2 ANQGSEA. CDR3 sequence: CSVVGLAGGSYEQYF. The CDR3 nucleotides are TGCAGCGTCGTGGGACTAGCGGGAGGGTCCTACGAGCAGTACTTC.

This sequence joins TRBV18 and TRBJ2-7, with 9 nucleotides matching TRBD2. CDR3 length: 15 amino acids. Germline values: CDR1 KGHSH, CDR2 LQKENI. With V trimmed by 6 bases and J by 7 bases, 13 bases remained unmatched. CDR3 amino acids: CASSPLVAGDREQYF. CDR3 nucleotide sequence: TGTGCCAGCTCTCCCCTGGTAGCGGGAGATCGGGAGCAGTACTTC. Complete variable domain (other parts from reference TRBV18 and TRBJ2-7): NAGVMQNPRHLVRRRGQEARLRCSPMKGHSHVYWYRQLPEEGLKFMVYLQKENIIDESGMPKERFSAEFPKEGPSILRIQQVVRGDSAAYFCASSPLVAGDREQYFGPGTRLTVT.

The rearrangement uses TRBV7-6 and TRBJ2-7, with 9 nucleotides matching TRBD1. V gave up 0 bases and J gave up 3 bases; unmatched junction bases: 3. Germline CDR1 is SGHVS and CDR2 is FNYEAQ. The CDR3 covers 15 residues. This chain's CDR3 is CASSLADRGNYEQYF. DNA of the CDR3: TGTGCCAGCAGCTTAGCGGACAGGGGCAACTACGAGCAGTACTTC.

CDR3 residues: CASSRSGPVGTGELFF. The DNA of the CDR3 is TGTGCCAGCAGCAGATCGGGGCCCGTTGGCACCGGGGAGCTGTTTTTT. This sequence joins TRBV28 and TRBJ2-2; perhaps D is TRBD1 or TRBD2 (5 bases each). CDR3 length: 16 amino acids. V shed 6 bases and J shed 4 bases, with 18 bases lying between them. Germline V lookup: CDR1 MDHEN, CDR2 SYDVKM.

The V and J genes are TRBV12-1 and TRBJ2-5; the table's D call of TRBD2 was not tested on the DNA. TRBV12-1 is a pseudogene. The CDR3 sequence is 18 residues long. CDR3: CASSFGPGLAGDQETQYF. The CDR3, as DNA: TGTGCCAGCAGCTTTGGCCCGGGACTAGCGGGAGATCAAGAGACCCAGTACTTC.

The chain couples TRBV11-3 to TRBJ2-1; D remains unclear. CDR1 and CDR2 (germline): SGHNT, YENEEA. Trimming left V 1 base short and J 4 bases short, with 8 bases between. This CDR3 contains 14 residues. DNA for the CDR3: TGTGCCAGCAGCTTAGGGGCCGGTTACAATGAGCAGTTCTTC. This codes for CASSLGAGYNEQFF.

The sample holds one count of this clone. This CDR3 is also generated by other DNA sequences in the sample. The gene calls are TRBV5-1 and TRBJ2-1; D not resolved. CDR3 length: 15 residues. Germline lookup yields CDR1 SGHRS and CDR2 YFSETQ. V shed 0 bases and J shed 1 base, with 8 bases lying between them. For the CDR3, the DNA is TGCGCCAGCAGCTTGGCGGGCCCATCCTACAATGAGCAGTTCTTC. Protein product: CASSLAGPSYNEQFF. Drawing the rest from reference TRBV5-1 and TRBJ2-1, the complete variable domain is KAGVTQTPRYLIKTRGQQVTLSCSPISGHRSVSWYQQTPGQGLQFLFEYFSETQRNKGNFPGRFSGRQFSNSRSEMNVSTLELGDSALYLCASSLAGPSYNEQFFGPGTRLTVL.

The chain couples TRBV5-8 to TRBJ1-4, with a tentative D call TRBD1 (6 bases). The V gene lost 2 bases and the J gene lost 7 bases, with 15 bases spanning the gap. This CDR3 comprises 15 residues. Germline loops: CDR1 SGHTS, CDR2 YDEGEE. CDR3 DNA: TGTGCCAGCAGCTTTAGGGCAGGGGCTGGTGAAAAACTGTTTTTT. This gives the protein CASSFRAGAGEKLFF.

The chain couples TRBV7-2 to TRBJ2-7; 7 bases map to TRBD2. In germline, CDR1 is SGHTA, CDR2 FQGNSA. The junction had 7 bases not matched to a gene; V was cut back by 5 bases and J by 0 bases. The CDR3 runs 15 residues. The CDR3 DNA reads as TGTGCCAGCAGCACCAGCGGGACCAGCTCCTACGAGCAGTACTTC. It specifies CASSTSGTSSYEQYF.